This T cell receptor beta chain was identified during a study of T-cell reconstitution after alpha-beta-depleted transplantation in children. Whole-study results and caveats: Surviving recipient T cells and thymic progenitors accounted for the high day-60 TCRbeta diversity observed in some patients. Once a year had passed after transplant, T-cell counts and diversity came mostly from newly produced T cells. Several hundred expanded graft clones reportedly gave rise to the alpha-beta T cells present about two months after transplant.

V was trimmed by 6 bases and J by 6 bases, leaving 17 bases between them. CDR3 length equals 14 residues. For this clonotype: Its matching antigen is unknown.

As it was prepared, the TCRbeta library received unique molecular identifiers. TCRdb analysed the PCR reads with MiXCR anew, one entry per CDR3 protein. In the table there are 350,000 to 500,000 distinct CDR3 sequences, roughly 44% of which are singletons. The origin of this receptor is a girl aged 2-10 years with aplastic anemia, due to receive a stem cell transplant. The sample here was PBMCs, taken before TCRalphabeta/CD19-depleted stem cell transplant. The genes are TRBV12-3 or TRBV12-4 and TRBJ1-2, with a possible D match to TRBD1 (6 bases). The CDR3 region is CASRATGLEDGYTF. CDR3 DNA sequence: TGTGCCAGCAGGGCTACAGGGTTAGAGGATGGCTACACCTTC.